Shown below are 2 T cell receptor beta chains from a single sample sequenced in a study of blood T cell repertoires in COVID-19. Measured with immunoSEQ multiplex PCR; TCRdb has only the in-frame clones, and not every one. The data contain about 150,000 clones, about 84% of them singletons. The sequencing sample was made of peripheral blood. These receptors all come from a woman in her forties or fifties with acute or convalescent COVID-19.

CDR3 protein: CSVGTSRAETQYF. The CDR3 region has the DNA TGCAGCGTTGGGACTAGCCGGGCGGAGACCCAGTACTTC. The rearrangement links TRBV29-1 to TRBJ2-5; 8 nucleotides line up with TRBD2. This CDR3 contains 13 residues. Germline CDR1 and CDR2: SQVTM and ANQGSEA. V was clipped by 4 bases and J by 5 bases; unmatched bases: 6.

The chain uses TRBV25-1 and TRBJ2-3; 13 positions match TRBD2. Trimming took 4 bases from V and 4 from J; bases not matched to a gene: 5. CDR1 is MGHDK and CDR2 is SYGVNS in the germline V gene. The CDR3 runs to 16 residues. The DNA for the CDR3 is TGTGCCAGCAGTGCACCGGGACTAGCGGGGTCAGATACGCAGTATTTT. This translates into CASSAPGLAGSDTQYF.